The entry below gives a single TCR beta chain sequence along with its context. What this receptor recognizes is not known. Base qualities are not at hand, and no much larger clone is one base apart. CDR1 and CDR2 were assigned from the germline V gene as SQVTM and ANQGSEA. The junction shows trimming of 4 bases on V and 3 bases on J, and the gene matches do not reach 6 bases of it. From the cysteine through the phenylalanine, the CDR3 covers 13 amino acids. CDR3 DNA is the only sequence kept; it has 39 bases, read in frame from the first base. This entry comes from a study of blood T cell repertoires in COVID-19 (dated by TCRdb to 2019 to 2021). Regarding the study in general: Samples covering the acute and convalescent phases of COVID-19 were provided by collaborators in the United States, Italy and Spain. The dataset comprised deeply sampled blood TCRbeta repertoires from subjects exposed to, actively infected with, or recovered from COVID-19. Where available, HLA class I and class II types were taken from metadata supplied by the sample provider and were not determined by assay-based typing. The sample metadata nearly always contained a de-identified subject ID, COVID-19 status, age in years and sex. Samples were obtained from the ongoing ImmuneRACE study (first 160 participants) and from about 1,300 subjects provided by 6 global collaborators. The repertoires were released in a freely available public database meant as a resource for research on the immune response to SARS-CoV-2. The prospective study material was composed of cDNA or gDNA derived from T cells, B-cell-depleted T cells, or PBMCs.

Participants in the prospective study were aged roughly 18 to 100 years, lived in 20 to 25 United States geographic areas, and enrolled through a virtual design. In the prospective study, participants were assigned to cohorts based on the clinical history participants reported in a screening survey and a study questionnaire. Recovered participants in ImmuneRACE Cohort 3 were defined by two consecutive negative NP/OP PCR tests, clearance by a healthcare professional, or resolution of symptoms. In the prospective study, whole blood, serum and a nasopharyngeal or oropharyngeal swab were collected from each participant by mobile phlebotomists. Over a roughly 2-month period, participants in the prospective study had the option of providing additional blood draws and questionnaires. Prospective study blood samples were shipped either frozen or at room temperature before DNA extraction. Results and caveats for the whole study, not just this receptor: How much clinical and demographic metadata was included differed by source and by participant, and the metadata was provided uncurated.

TCRbeta CDR3 regions were amplified from genomic DNA using the immunoSEQ Assay, a bias-controlled multiplex PCR. The authors processed their data as follows. The number of nucleated cells in each sample was estimated from the amplification of reference gene primers within the assay. To quantify the absolute abundance of each unique TCRbeta CDR3 rearrangement, sequence reads were collapsed and filtered. For each sample, productive Simpson clonality was calculated as the square root of Simpson's diversity index across productive rearrangements. TCRdb's version of the immuneACCESS table is confined to in-frame rearrangements and falls short of the full clone set. An unresolved V gene accounts for under half of the shortfall where checked; the remainder is of unknown origin. The DNA gave D and trimming, while V, J and clone size come from that table. In this sample the table shows 150,000 to 200,000 clones, roughly 88% of which occur a single time. In total, the top ten clones hold roughly 8.7% of the sample.

Here the chain combines TRBV29-1 and TRBJ2-7, with 7 bases aligning to TRBD1. This TCR was recovered from a woman in her 30s who had recovered from COVID-19. Sequenced: PBMCs or T cells enriched from blood (not recorded which). The CDR3 region has the sequence CSVAYTGVYEQYF. The nucleotides are TGCAGCGTTGCGTACACAGGGGTCTACGAGCAGTACTTC.